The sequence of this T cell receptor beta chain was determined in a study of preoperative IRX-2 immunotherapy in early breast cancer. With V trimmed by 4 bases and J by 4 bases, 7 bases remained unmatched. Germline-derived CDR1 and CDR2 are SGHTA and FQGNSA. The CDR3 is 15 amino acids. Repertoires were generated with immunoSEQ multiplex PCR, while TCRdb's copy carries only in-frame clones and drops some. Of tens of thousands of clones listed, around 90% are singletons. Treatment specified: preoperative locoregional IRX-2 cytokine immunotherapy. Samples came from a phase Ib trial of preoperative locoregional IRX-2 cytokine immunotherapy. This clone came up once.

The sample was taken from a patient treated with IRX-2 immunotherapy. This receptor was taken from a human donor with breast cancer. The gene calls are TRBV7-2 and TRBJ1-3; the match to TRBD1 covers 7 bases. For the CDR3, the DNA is TGTGCCAGCAGCTACAACAGGGGCTACGGAAACACCATATATTTT. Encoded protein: CASSYNRGYGNTIYF. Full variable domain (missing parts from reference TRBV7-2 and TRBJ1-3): GAGVSQSPSNKVTEKGKDVELRCDPISGHTALYWYRQSLGQGLEFLIYFQGNSAPDKSGLPSDRFSAERTGGSVSTLTIQRTQQEDSAVYLCASSYNRGYGNTIYFGEGSWLTVV.